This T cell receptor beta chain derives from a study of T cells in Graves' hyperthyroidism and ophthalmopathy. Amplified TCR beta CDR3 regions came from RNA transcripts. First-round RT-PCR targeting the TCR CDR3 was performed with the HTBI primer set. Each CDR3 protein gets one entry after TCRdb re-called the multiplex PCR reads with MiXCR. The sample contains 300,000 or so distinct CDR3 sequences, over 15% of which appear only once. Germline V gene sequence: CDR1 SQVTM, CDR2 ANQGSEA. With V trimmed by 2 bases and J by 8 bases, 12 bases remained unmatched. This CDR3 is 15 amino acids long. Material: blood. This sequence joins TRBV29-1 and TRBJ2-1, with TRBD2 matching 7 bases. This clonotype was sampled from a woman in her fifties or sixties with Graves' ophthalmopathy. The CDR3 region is CSVELRAGVVYEQFF. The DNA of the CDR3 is TGCAGCGTTGAATTAAGGGCGGGAGTGGTGTATGAGCAGTTCTTC.